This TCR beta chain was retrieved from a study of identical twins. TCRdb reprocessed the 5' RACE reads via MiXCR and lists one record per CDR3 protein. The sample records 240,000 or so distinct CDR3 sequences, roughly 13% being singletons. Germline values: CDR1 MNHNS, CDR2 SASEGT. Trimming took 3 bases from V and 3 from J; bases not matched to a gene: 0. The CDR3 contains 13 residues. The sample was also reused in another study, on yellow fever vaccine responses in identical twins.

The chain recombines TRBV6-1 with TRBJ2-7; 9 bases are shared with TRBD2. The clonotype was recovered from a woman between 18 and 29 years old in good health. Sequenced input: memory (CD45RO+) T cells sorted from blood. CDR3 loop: CASSEREGYEQYF. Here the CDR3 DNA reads TGTGCCAGCAGTGAGCGGGAGGGCTACGAGCAGTACTTC.